A selection of T cell receptor beta chains follows, all from one sample in a study of T cells in Graves' hyperthyroidism and ophthalmopathy. In TCRdb, the multiplex PCR reads were re-called with MiXCR into one record per CDR3 protein. The sample lists around 600,000 distinct CDR3 sequences, more than 12% seen once, with around 13% in the top ten. Specimen: blood. The receptors derive from a woman aged 45-65 years with Graves' ophthalmopathy. Both conserved end residues are part of each CDR3. The D gene is left open where the match is weak.

j_gene: TRBJ1-3; v_gene: TRBV2; d_gene: -; CDR3aa: CASSEQGTGNTIYF
j_gene: TRBJ1-2; v_gene: TRBV19; d_gene: TRBD1; CDR3aa: CASSIGTGGPGYGYTF
j_gene: TRBJ2-1; v_gene: TRBV20-1; d_gene: TRBD2; CDR3aa: CSARGSGKGYNEQFF
j_gene: TRBJ2-7; v_gene: TRBV3-1; d_gene: TRBD2; CDR3aa: CASSPQRGTSEQYF
j_gene: TRBJ2-5; v_gene: TRBV20-1; d_gene: -; CDR3aa: CSARDWRNSVQETQYF
j_gene: TRBJ1-6; v_gene: TRBV7-9; d_gene: -; CDR3aa: CASSLVGENSPLHF
j_gene: TRBJ2-1; v_gene: TRBV11-1; d_gene: TRBD2; CDR3aa: CASSYGLAGGYNEQFF
j_gene: TRBJ1-2; v_gene: TRBV15; d_gene: -; CDR3aa: CATSRDPGNNYGYTF
j_gene: TRBJ2-2; v_gene: TRBV2; d_gene: -; CDR3aa: CASSTKGGSGELFF
j_gene: TRBJ2-7; v_gene: TRBV19; d_gene: -; CDR3aa: CASSMSAGLSGTISYEQYF
j_gene: TRBJ2-5; v_gene: TRBV28; d_gene: TRBD1; CDR3aa: CASSSGTGETQYF
j_gene: TRBJ2-7; v_gene: TRBV7-2; d_gene: -; CDR3aa: CASSLGLAEAYEQYF
j_gene: TRBJ1-5; v_gene: TRBV5-1; d_gene: TRBD1; CDR3aa: CASSLGTGDYSNQPQHF
j_gene: TRBJ2-3; v_gene: TRBV28; d_gene: -; CDR3aa: CASTTLTSTDTQYF
j_gene: TRBJ2-1; v_gene: TRBV27; d_gene: TRBD1; CDR3aa: CASSLSGTGTDEQFF
j_gene: TRBJ1-5; v_gene: TRBV2; d_gene: TRBD1; CDR3aa: CASSGRGGEGNQPQHF
j_gene: TRBJ2-2; v_gene: TRBV2; d_gene: TRBD2; CDR3aa: CASSGTSGRVGTAAGELFF
j_gene: TRBJ2-1; v_gene: TRBV7-9; d_gene: -; CDR3aa: CASSSKAAYEQFF
j_gene: TRBJ2-5; v_gene: TRBV18; d_gene: -; CDR3aa: CASSPFKGEETQYF
j_gene: TRBJ2-2; v_gene: TRBV2; d_gene: -; CDR3aa: CASRDPRGANTGELFF